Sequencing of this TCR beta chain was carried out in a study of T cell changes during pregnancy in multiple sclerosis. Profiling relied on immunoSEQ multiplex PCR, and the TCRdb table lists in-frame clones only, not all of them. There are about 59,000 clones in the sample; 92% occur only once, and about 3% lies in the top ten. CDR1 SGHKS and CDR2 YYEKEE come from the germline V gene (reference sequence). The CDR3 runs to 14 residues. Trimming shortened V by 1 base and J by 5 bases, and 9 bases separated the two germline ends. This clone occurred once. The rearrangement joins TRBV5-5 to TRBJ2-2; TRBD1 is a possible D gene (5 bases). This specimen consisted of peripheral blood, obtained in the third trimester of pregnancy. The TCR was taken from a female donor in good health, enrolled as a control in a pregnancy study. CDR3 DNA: TGTGCCAGCAGCTTGAGGACAAATACCGGGGAGCTGTTTTTT. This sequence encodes CASSLRTNTGELFF.